Below, 5 T cell receptor beta chains from the same sample are listed, as sequenced in a study of CD8 T cells in Susac syndrome (dated by TCRdb to the late 2010s). Preparation of the library involved the immunoSEQ multiplex PCR assay. RNA was extracted with the RNeasy kit and 0.5 to 1 ug was reverse transcribed using random hexamers. TCRdb reanalyzed the raw reads on its own, using fastp at Q25 for trimming and MiXCR for clone calling, and kept in-frame beta chains. CDR3 protein sequences are deduplicated, and each keeps its most common genes and DNA. In all, the sample holds about 94,000 distinct CDR3 sequences, and around 94% of those were seen once. In total, the top ten clones hold over 0.3% of the sample. Sequencing was performed on CD4+ T cells from PBMCs. All receptors come from a human donor with Susac syndrome.

V and J are TRBV5-8 and TRBJ1-1; no clear D. This CDR3 is 13 amino acids long. Germline lookup yields CDR1 SGHTS and CDR2 YDEGEE. Trimming shortened V by 2 bases and J by 1 base, and 6 bases separated the two germline ends. The CDR3 protein is CASSLSKNTEAFF. CDR3 nucleotide sequence: TGTGCCAGCAGCTTATCCAAGAACACTGAAGCTTTCTTT.

V is TRBV5-1 and J is TRBJ1-2; D not resolved. Trimming cost V 3 bases and J 1 base, with 10 bases left between them. Germline CDR1 SGHRS, CDR2 YFSETQ. This CDR3 comprises 14 residues. For the CDR3, the DNA is TGCGCCAGCAGCTGGCAGGATCTTAACTATGGCTACACCTTC. Translating gives CASSWQDLNYGYTF.

V is TRBV13 and J is TRBJ2-1; TRBD2 agrees at 8 bases. The CDR3 spans 15 residues. J gave up 2 bases and V 2 bases, and 2 bases lay outside the gene matches. CDR1 and CDR2 from the germline V gene are PRHDT and FYEKMQ (reference sequence). Here the CDR3 reads CASSLRGGPYNEQFF. DNA for the CDR3: TGTGCCAGCAGCTTACGGGGGGGACCCTACAATGAGCAGTTCTTC.

In its sample, this clonotype was seen once. The chain has TRBV30 and TRBJ2-4, with D perhaps TRBD2 (7 bases). The CDR3 runs 14 residues. Between the trimmed V and J ends, which lost 2 bases and 1 base, there was a span of 9 bases. Germline lookup yields CDR1 GTSNPN and CDR2 SVGIG (reference sequence). CDR3 sequence: CAWSKGGAKNIQYF. The CDR3 DNA follows: TGTGCCTGGAGTAAGGGGGGGGCCAAAAACATTCAGTACTTC. The whole variable domain, filled in from reference TRBV30 and TRBJ2-4, reads SQTIHQWPATLVQPVGSPLSLECTVEGTSNPNLYWYRQAAGRGLQLLFYSVGIGQISSEVPQNLSASRPQDRQFILSSKKLLLSDSGFYLCAWSKGGAKNIQYFGAGTRLSVL.

This chain links TRBV30 with TRBJ2-5; 7 bases match TRBD1. This CDR3 region has 12 residues. Germline V lookup: CDR1 GTSNPN, CDR2 SVGIG (reference sequence). V dropped 4 bases and J dropped 3; count of bases not matched to a gene: 2. The CDR3 DNA is TGTGCCTGGAAGGGACAGAAAGAGACCCAGTACTTC. This sequence encodes CAWKGQKETQYF.